These T cell receptor beta chains were read from a single sample in a study of blood T cell repertoires in COVID-19. Generated by immunoSEQ multiplex PCR, the TCRdb table keeps only in-frame clones and is missing some. The profile shows some 180,000 clones, approximately 83% of them singletons. The sample comprised peripheral blood. These receptors originate from an elderly woman with acute or convalescent COVID-19. The conserved cysteine and the conserved F or W are not part of the CDR3 here. The order of the fields is CDR3 protein, V gene, D gene. A D gene is named only where the DNA matches it firmly.

ASSLETGAGGYT,TRBV28,TRBD1
ASSPGDAGGYT,TRBV6-5,-
ASNPGPSGNTIY,TRBV5-8,-
ASSQSPVPTDTQY,TRBV7-2,-
AWTLTENTEAF,TRBV30,-
ASSLRTGGHEKLF,TRBV5-6,TRBD1
ASSQANPGTPR,TRBV3-1/TRBV3-2,-
ASKKGSAGANVLT,TRBV19,-
ASSPLRGGRAGGELF,TRBV7-8,TRBD2
ASSPGGRKTQY,TRBV12-3/TRBV12-4,-
ASSWGQGSAKNIQY,TRBV7-2,TRBD1
ASSYPYGDQTQY,TRBV7-2,-
ASSLERSGQGSEQY,TRBV28,TRBD1
ASRTGTEETQY,TRBV28,TRBD1
ASSLVRGQGAGRTEAF,TRBV28,TRBD1
ASSRYSLGAYEDYTEAF,TRBV19,-
ASSLEATLSQF,TRBV28,-
ASSQANSGRDEQF,TRBV4-1,TRBD2
ASSLSQGGGYT,TRBV19,TRBD1
ASSPGTGVEQY,TRBV11-2,TRBD1
AWGPPRGGYT,TRBV30,-
ASSSGQPAYEQY,TRBV7-9,-
ASSRDRGYEQY,TRBV7-3,TRBD1
ASSQNYADTEAF,TRBV3-1/TRBV3-2,-
ASSEGQGEIYSNQPQH,TRBV28,TRBD1
ASSLGLAGEQF,TRBV6-5,TRBD2
ATKQGAGTNEKLF,TRBV6-5,TRBD1
ASSQDMSSGTWGQY,TRBV3-1/TRBV3-2,TRBD2
ASSQEGTSGISYNEQF,TRBV4-2,TRBD2
ASSPGAWSYEQY,TRBV18,-
ASSLGPDTGELF,TRBV7-2,-
ASSLTGGSQPQH,TRBV6-2/TRBV6-3,TRBD1
ASTPPPGRDFQPQH,TRBV19,-
ASRGLAGQNEQF,TRBV10-2,TRBD2
ASSYTGTLTDTQY,TRBV6-5,-
ASSPEGYTEAF,TRBV7-8,-
SASLLASGKRNEQY,TRBV20-1,TRBD2
ASSLRVAGTGGSEQY,TRBV7-2,-
ASKSLAGVETQY,TRBV6-5,TRBD2
ASSLRAGGSPLH,TRBV7-8,-
SASLTFVTANYGYT,TRBV20-1,-
AYAGLANYEQY,TRBV30,TRBD2
ASKGQVEKGNTIY,TRBV28,TRBD1
ASSRGQGIQETQY,TRBV19,TRBD1
ASSLMATGAIEAF,TRBV7-8,TRBD1
ASSPRQGINQPQH,TRBV27,TRBD1